The next 8 T cell receptor beta chains were all read from a single sample in a study of T cell responses to AZD1222 COVID-19 vaccine. TCRdb's copy holds only in-frame clones and misses some; the assay was immunoSEQ multiplex PCR. The sample has about 150,000 clones, around 84% seen once; the top ten hold around 5.1%. The material sequenced was peripheral blood, taken 28 days after the second AZD1222 dose. Source of these receptors: an adult who received the AZD1222 COVID-19 vaccine.

V is TRBV4-2 and J is TRBJ1-5; unclear D gene. Germline loops: CDR1 LGHNA, CDR2 YNFKEQ. V was trimmed by 4 bases and J by 2 bases, leaving 9 bases between them. CDR3 length: 14 amino acids. CDR3 sequence: CASSPPAGNQPQHF. For the CDR3, the DNA is TGTGCCAGCAGCCCACCGGCTGGCAATCAGCCCCAGCATTTT.

This clone was recorded a few times. The V gene is TRBV14, the J gene TRBJ1-2; no definite D call. Germline V gene sequence: CDR1 SGHDN, CDR2 FVKESK. The V end was cut by 5 bases, the J end by 4 bases, with 20 bases between. This CDR3 comprises 16 residues. CDR3: CASSVSSSAEIYGYTF. The CDR3, as DNA: TGTGCCAGCAGCGTCAGTTCCTCCGCTGAAATCTATGGCTACACCTTC. Drawing the rest from reference TRBV14 and TRBJ1-2, the complete variable domain is EAGVTQFPSHSVIEKGQTVTLRCDPISGHDNLYWYRRVMGKEIKFLLHFVKESKQDESGMPNNRFLAERTGGTYSTLKVQPAELEDSGVYFCASSVSSSAEIYGYTFGSGTRLTVV.

The rearrangement uses TRBV18 and TRBJ2-3, with TRBD1 as a possible D gene (6 bases). The length of the CDR3 is 15 residues. The V end lost 4 bases, the J end lost 0 bases, and 11 bases lay between the germline ends. Germline CDR1 KGHSH, CDR2 LQKENI. CDR3 sequence (DNA): TGTGCCAGCTCACAGGGACAAACTAGCACAGATACGCAGTATTTT. Translating it yields CASSQGQTSTDTQYF.

The chain joins TRBV6-6 to TRBJ1-2; 9 positions match TRBD1. Trimming cost V 7 bases and J 7 bases; bases outside gene matches: 7. The CDR3 contains 13 residues. Germline V gene data show CDR1 as MNHNY and CDR2 as SVGAGI (reference sequence). In nucleotides, the CDR3 is TGTGCCAGCAATGGGGACAGGGTCAGTGGCTACACCTTC. This encodes CASNGDRVSGYTF.

There are many counts of this clone. The chain combines TRBV2 with TRBJ2-7, with D tentatively TRBD2 (5 bases). V lost 4 bases, J lost 6 bases, and 19 bases lay in between. The CDR3 contains 15 residues. The germline CDR1 and CDR2 sequences are SNHLY and FYNNEI. CDR3 protein: CASSARGEEESEQYF. In DNA form, the CDR3 reads TGTGCCAGCAGTGCCCGGGGAGAGGAGGAGAGCGAGCAGTACTTC.

The rearrangement links TRBV12-3 or TRBV12-4 to TRBJ1-3, with D hard to call. V was trimmed by 7 bases and J by 6 bases, leaving 10 bases between them. The CDR3 contains 12 residues. CDR3 sequence: CASTPTVNTIYF. CDR3 nucleotides: TGTGCCAGCACCCCGACGGTAAACACCATATATTTT.

The chain recombines TRBV4-1 with TRBJ2-5; D not resolved. Per the germline V gene, CDR1 is MGHRA and CDR2 is YSYEKL. The V end lost 0 bases, the J end lost 6 bases, and 11 bases lay between the germline ends. The CDR3 totals 14 residues. CDR3 in amino acids: CASSQEDFEKTQYF. The DNA for the CDR3 is TGCGCCAGCAGCCAAGAAGACTTCGAGAAGACCCAGTACTTC.

The gene calls are TRBV20-1 and TRBJ1-4, with D hard to call. CDR1 is DFQATT and CDR2 is SNEGSKA in the germline V gene (reference sequence). The CDR3 is made up of 11 amino acids. The V end lost 6 bases, the J end lost 7 bases, and 9 bases lay between the germline ends. In nucleotides, the CDR3 is TGCAGTGCCGCTGTGGGTGAAAAACTGTTTTTT. Protein: CSAAVGEKLFF.